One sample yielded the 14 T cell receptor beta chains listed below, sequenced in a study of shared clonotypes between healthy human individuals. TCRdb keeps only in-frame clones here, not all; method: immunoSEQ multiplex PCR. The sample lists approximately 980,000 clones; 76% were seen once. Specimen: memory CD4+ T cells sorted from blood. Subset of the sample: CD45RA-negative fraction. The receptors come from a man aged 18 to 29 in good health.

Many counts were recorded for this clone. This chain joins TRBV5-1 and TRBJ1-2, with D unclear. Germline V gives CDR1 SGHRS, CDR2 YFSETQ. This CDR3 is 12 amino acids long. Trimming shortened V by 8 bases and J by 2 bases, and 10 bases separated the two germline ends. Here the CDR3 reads CASGNPNYGYTF. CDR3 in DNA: TGCGCCAGTGGGAATCCGAACTATGGCTACACCTTC.

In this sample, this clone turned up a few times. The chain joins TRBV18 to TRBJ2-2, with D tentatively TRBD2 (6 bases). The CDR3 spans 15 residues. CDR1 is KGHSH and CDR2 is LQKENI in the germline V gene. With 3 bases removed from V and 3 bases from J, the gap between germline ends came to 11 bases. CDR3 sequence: CASSPRPGDTGELFF. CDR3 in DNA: TGTGCCAGCTCACCTCGGCCGGGGGACACCGGGGAGCTGTTTTTT. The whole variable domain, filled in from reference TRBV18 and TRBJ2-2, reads NAGVMQNPRHLVRRRGQEARLRCSPMKGHSHVYWYRQLPEEGLKFMVYLQKENIIDESGMPKERFSAEFPKEGPSILRIQQVVRGDSAAYFCASSPRPGDTGELFFGEGSRLTVL.

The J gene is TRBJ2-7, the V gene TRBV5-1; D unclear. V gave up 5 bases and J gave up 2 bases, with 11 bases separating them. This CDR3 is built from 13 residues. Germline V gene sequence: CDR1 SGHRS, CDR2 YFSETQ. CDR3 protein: CASRTDGAYEQYF. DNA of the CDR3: TGCGCCAGCAGGACTGACGGTGCCTACGAGCAGTACTTC.

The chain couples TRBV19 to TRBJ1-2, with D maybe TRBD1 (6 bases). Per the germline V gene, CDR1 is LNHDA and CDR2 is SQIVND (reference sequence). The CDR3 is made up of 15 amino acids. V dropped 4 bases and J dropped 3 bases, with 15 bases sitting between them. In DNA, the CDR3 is TGTGCCAGTAGTACGGTTCGGGGGGCTGACTATGGCTACACCTTC. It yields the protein CASSTVRGADYGYTF. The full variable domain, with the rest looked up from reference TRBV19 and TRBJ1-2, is DGGITQSPKYLFRKEGQNVTLSCEQNLNHDAMYWYRQDPGQGLRLIYYSQIVNDFQKGDIAEGYSVSREKKESFPLTVTSAQKNPTAFYLCASSTVRGADYGYTFGSGTRLTVV.

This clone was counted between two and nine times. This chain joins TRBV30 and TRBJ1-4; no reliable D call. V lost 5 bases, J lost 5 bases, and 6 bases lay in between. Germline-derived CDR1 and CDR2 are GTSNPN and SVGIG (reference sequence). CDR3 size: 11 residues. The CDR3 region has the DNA TGTGCCTGGGGAGCGAATGAAAAACTGTTTTTT. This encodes CAWGANEKLFF.

CDR3 sequence (DNA): TGCGCCAGCAGTGATGGGCCCCCCAGGGGCAATGAGCAGTTCTTC. This codes for CASSDGPPRGNEQFF. The chain carries TRBV10-1 and TRBJ2-1; D is possibly TRBD1 (6 bases). V was trimmed by 3 bases and J by 6 bases, leaving 15 bases between them. The CDR3 spans 15 residues. In germline, CDR1 is WNHNN, CDR2 SYGVQD (reference sequence).

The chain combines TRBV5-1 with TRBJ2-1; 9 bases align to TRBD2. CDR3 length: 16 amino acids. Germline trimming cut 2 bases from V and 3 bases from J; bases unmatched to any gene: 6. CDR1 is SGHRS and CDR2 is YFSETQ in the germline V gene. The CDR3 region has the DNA TGCGCCAGCAGCTTCGCCGCGGGAGGGAACTACAATGAGCAGTTCTTC. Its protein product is CASSFAAGGNYNEQFF. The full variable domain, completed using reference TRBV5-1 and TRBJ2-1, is KAGVTQTPRYLIKTRGQQVTLSCSPISGHRSVSWYQQTPGQGLQFLFEYFSETQRNKGNFPGRFSGRQFSNSRSEMNVSTLELGDSALYLCASSFAAGGNYNEQFFGPGTRLTVL.

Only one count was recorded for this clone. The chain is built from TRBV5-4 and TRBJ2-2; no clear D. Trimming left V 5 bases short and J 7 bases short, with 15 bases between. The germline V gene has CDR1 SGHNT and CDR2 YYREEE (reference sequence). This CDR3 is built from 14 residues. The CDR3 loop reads CASRTVDGNGELFF. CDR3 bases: TGTGCCAGCAGGACGGTGGATGGTAACGGGGAGCTGTTTTTT.

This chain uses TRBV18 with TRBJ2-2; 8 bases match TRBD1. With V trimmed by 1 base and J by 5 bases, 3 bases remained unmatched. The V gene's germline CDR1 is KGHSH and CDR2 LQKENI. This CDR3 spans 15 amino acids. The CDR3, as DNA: TGTGCCAGCTCACCACAAGGACAGGGAACCGGGGAGCTGTTTTTT. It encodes CASSPQGQGTGELFF. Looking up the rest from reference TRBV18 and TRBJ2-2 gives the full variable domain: NAGVMQNPRHLVRRRGQEARLRCSPMKGHSHVYWYRQLPEEGLKFMVYLQKENIIDESGMPKERFSAEFPKEGPSILRIQQVVRGDSAAYFCASSPQGQGTGELFFGEGSRLTVL.

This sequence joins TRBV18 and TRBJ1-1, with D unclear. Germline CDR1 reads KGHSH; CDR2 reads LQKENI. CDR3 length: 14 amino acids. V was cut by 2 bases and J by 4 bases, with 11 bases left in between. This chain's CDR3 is CASSPGEAGTEAFF. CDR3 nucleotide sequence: TGTGCCAGCTCACCAGGGGAGGCGGGCACTGAAGCTTTCTTT.

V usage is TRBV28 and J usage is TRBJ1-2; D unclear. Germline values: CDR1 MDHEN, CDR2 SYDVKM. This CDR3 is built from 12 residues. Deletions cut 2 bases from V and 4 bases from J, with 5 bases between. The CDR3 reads CASSLPTYGYTF. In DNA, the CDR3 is TGTGCCAGCAGTTTACCCACCTATGGCTACACCTTC.

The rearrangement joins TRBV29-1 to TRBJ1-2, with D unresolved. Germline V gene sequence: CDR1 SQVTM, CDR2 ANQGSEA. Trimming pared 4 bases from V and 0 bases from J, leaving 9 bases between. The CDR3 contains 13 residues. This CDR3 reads CSVGNSANYGYTF. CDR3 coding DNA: TGCAGCGTTGGGAACAGCGCTAACTATGGCTACACCTTC.

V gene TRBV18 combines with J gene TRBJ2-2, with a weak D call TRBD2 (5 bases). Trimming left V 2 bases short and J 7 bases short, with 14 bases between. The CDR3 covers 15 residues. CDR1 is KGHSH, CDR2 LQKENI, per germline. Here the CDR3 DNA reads TGTGCCAGCTCACCAAAGTCAGGAGGAGGCGGGGAGCTGTTTTTT. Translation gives CASSPKSGGGGELFF.

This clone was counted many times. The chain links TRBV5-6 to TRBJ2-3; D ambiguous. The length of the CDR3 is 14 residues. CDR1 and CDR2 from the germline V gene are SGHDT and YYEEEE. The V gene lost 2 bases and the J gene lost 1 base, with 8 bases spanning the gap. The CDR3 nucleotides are TGTGCCAGCAGCTTCCCCCAGGGCACAGATACGCAGTATTTT. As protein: CASSFPQGTDTQYF.